The sequence of this T cell receptor beta chain was determined in a study of cytomegalovirus exposure and HLA in healthy donors. Primers: 60 Vbeta forward and 13 Jbeta reverse. TCRdb's copy holds only in-frame clones and misses some; the assay was immunoSEQ multiplex PCR. Of about 120,000 clones detected, approximately 74% appear once; the ten largest clones hold around 7.2%. Trimming cost V 6 bases and J 10 bases; bases outside gene matches: 12. This CDR3 contains 14 residues. Germline V gene data show CDR1 as MNHNS and CDR2 as SASEGT. The receptor was derived from a male donor in good health and CMV-seronegative. This sequence joins TRBV6-1 and TRBJ1-5; 7 nucleotides match TRBD1. The sample consisted of PBMCs. CDR3 sequence (DNA): TGTGCCAGCAGGACGGACAGGTACGAGGATCCCCAGCATTTT. Its protein is CASRTDRYEDPQHF.